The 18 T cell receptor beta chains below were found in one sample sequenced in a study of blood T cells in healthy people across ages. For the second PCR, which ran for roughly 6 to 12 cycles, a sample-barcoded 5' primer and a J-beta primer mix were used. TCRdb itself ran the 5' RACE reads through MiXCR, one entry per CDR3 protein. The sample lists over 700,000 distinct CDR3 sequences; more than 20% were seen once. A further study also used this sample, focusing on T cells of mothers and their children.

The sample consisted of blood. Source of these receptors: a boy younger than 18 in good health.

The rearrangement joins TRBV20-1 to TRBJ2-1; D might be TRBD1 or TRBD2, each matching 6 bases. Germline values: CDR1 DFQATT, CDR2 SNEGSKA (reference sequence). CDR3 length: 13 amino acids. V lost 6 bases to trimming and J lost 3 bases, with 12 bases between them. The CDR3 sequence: CSAGGLDYNEQFF. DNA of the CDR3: TGCAGTGCCGGGGGCCTAGACTACAATGAGCAGTTCTTC.

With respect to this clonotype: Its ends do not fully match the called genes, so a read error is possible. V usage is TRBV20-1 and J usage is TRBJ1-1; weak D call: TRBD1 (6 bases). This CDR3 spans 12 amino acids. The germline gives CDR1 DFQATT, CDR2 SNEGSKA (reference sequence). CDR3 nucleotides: TGCGGTGCCCATTACAGGGACACTGAAGCTTTCTTT. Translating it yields CGAHYRDTEAFF.

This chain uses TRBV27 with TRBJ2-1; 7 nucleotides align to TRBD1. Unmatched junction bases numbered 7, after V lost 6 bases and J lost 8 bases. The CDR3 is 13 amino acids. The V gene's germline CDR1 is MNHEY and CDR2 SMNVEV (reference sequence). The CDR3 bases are TGTGCCAGCAGCCGCACAGGGGTCGATGAGCAGTTCTTC. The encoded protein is CASSRTGVDEQFF.

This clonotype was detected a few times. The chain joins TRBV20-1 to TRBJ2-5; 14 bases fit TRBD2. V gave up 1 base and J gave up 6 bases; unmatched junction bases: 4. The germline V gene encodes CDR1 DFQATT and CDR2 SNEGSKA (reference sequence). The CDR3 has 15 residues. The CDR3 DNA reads TGCAGTGCTAGAGCAGGGACTAGCGGGAGCAAGACCCAGTACTTC. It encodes CSARAGTSGSKTQYF.

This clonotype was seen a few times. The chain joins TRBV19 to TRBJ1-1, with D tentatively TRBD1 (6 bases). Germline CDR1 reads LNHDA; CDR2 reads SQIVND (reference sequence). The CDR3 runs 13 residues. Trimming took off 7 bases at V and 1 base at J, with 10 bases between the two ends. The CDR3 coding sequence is TGTGCCAGTAAGACAGGCGGGAACACTGAAGCTTTCTTT. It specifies CASKTGGNTEAFF.

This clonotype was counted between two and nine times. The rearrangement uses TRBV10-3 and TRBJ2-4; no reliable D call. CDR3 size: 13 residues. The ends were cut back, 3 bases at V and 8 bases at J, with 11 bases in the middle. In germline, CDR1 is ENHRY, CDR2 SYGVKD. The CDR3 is CAISEGHSDIQYF. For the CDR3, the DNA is TGTGCCATCAGTGAAGGCCATAGTGACATTCAGTACTTC.

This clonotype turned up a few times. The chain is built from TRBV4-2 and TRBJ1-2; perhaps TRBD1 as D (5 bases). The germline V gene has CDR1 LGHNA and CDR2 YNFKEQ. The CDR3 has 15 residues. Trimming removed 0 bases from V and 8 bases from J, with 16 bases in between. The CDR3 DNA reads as TGTGCCAGCAGCCAAGAAGCGGGGGGTTCGGGCGGCTACACCTTC. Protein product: CASSQEAGGSGGYTF.

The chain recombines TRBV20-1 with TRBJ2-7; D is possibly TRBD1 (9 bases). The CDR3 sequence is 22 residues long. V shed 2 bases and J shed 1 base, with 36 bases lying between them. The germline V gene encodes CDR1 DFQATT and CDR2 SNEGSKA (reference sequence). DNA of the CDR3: TGCAGTGCTAGACCCGGGACAGGGTTAAGTCTGGGTTCTGGCGGGAGGTCCTACGAGCAGTACTTC. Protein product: CSARPGTGLSLGSGGRSYEQYF.

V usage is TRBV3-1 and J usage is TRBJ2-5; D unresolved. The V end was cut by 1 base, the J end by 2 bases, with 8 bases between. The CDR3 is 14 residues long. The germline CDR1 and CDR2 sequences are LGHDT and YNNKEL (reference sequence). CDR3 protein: CASSQVTLQETQYF. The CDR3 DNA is TGTGCCAGCAGCCAAGTTACATTACAAGAGACCCAGTACTTC.

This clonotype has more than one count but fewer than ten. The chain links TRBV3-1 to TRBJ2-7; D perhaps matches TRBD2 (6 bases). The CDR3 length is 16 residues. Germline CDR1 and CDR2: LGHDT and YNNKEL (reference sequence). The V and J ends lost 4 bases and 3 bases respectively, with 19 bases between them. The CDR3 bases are TGTGCCAGCAGCCCTCCAGGGACTCCGACTTTCTACGAGCAGTACTTC. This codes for CASSPPGTPTFYEQYF.

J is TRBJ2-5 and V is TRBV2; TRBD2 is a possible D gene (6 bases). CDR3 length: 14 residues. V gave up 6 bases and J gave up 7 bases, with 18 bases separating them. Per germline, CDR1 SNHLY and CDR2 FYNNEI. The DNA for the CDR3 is TGTGCCAGCAGGGCGGGACTCCCCTCGGGGACCCAGTACTTC. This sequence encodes CASRAGLPSGTQYF.

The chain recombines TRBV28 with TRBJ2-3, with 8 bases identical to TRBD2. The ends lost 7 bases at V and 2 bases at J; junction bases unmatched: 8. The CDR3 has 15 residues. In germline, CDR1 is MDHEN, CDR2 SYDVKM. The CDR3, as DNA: TGTGCCAGCATCCAGACTAGCGCGATCACAGATACGCAGTATTTT. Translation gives CASIQTSAITDTQYF. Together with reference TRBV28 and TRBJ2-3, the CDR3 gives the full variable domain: DVKVTQSSRYLVKRTGEKVFLECVQDMDHENMFWYRQDPGLGLRLIYFSYDVKMKEKGDIPEGYSVSREKKERFSLILESASTNQTSMYLCASIQTSAITDTQYFGPGTRLTVL.

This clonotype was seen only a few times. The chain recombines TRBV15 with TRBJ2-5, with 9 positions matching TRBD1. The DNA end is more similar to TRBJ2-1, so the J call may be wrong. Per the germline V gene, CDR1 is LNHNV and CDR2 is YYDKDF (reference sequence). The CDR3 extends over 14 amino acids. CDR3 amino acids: CATRRTGVRYEQFF. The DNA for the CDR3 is TGTGCCACCAGACGGACAGGGGTGAGATATGAGCAGTTCTTC.

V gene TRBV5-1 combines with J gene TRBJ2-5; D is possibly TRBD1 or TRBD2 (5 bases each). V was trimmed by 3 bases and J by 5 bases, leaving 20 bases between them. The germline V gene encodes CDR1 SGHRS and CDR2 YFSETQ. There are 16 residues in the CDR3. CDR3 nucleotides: TGCGCCAGCAGCTCGACAGACCCGCGGTCGGGGGAGACCCAGTACTTC. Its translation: CASSSTDPRSGETQYF.

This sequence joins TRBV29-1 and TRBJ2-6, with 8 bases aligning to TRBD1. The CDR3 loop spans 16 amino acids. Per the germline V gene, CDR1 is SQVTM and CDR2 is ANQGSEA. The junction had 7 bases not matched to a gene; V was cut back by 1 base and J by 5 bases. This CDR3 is CSVEGGQGEWANVLTF. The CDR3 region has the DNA TGCAGCGTTGAAGGTGGACAGGGCGAATGGGCCAACGTCCTGACTTTC.

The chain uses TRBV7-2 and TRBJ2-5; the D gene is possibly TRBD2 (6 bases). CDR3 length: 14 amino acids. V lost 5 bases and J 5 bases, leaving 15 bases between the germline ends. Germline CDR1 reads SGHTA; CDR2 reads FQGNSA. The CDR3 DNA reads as TGTGCCAGCAGCGAGACTAGATTTGGCGAGACCCAGTACTTC. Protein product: CASSETRFGETQYF.

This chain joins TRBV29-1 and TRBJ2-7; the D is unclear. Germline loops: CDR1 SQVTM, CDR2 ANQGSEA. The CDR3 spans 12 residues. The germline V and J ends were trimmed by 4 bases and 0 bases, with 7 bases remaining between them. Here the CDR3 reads CSVVETSYEQYF. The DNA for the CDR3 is TGCAGCGTTGTGGAGACCTCCTACGAGCAGTACTTC.

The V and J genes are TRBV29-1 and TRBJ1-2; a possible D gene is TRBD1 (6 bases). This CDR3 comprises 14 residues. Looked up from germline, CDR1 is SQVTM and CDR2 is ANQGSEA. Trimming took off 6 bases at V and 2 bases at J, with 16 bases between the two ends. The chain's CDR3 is CSVQPSGANYGYTF. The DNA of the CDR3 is TGCAGCGTCCAACCTTCGGGGGCAAACTATGGCTACACCTTC.